The 13 T cell receptor beta chains below come from one sample, sequenced in a study of blood T cell repertoires in COVID-19. Repertoires were generated with immunoSEQ multiplex PCR, while TCRdb's copy carries only in-frame clones and drops some. This sample has 95,000 to 120,000 clones, with roughly 85% found just once. Input material: peripheral blood. The receptors were gathered from a human donor in a cohort sampled during active COVID-19.

This clone was observed a single time. The rearrangement joins TRBV28 to TRBJ2-1, with 8 bases lining up with TRBD2. The CDR3 consists of 14 residues. V lost 6 bases to trimming and J lost 5 bases; unmatched junction nucleotides: 6. Germline V gene data show CDR1 as MDHEN and CDR2 as SYDVKM. CDR3 protein: CASSYSGANNEQFF. The CDR3 region has the DNA TGTGCCAGCAGCTATAGCGGGGCTAACAATGAGCAGTTCTTC.

This chain links TRBV27 with TRBJ2-7; D is possibly TRBD2 (5 bases). Trimming cost V 0 bases and J 9 bases, with 12 bases left between them. The CDR3 is 13 residues long. Germline V lookup: CDR1 MNHEY, CDR2 SMNVEV (reference sequence). The CDR3, as DNA: TGTGCCAGCAGTTTATCTAACACTAGACTGCAGTACTTC. Translated: CASSLSNTRLQYF.

The CDR3 nucleotides read TGTGCCAGCAGTGGGGAGAGGTCCGGGGAGCTGTTTTTT. It encodes CASSGERSGELFF. The chain couples TRBV25-1 to TRBJ2-2; tentatively, D is TRBD2 (5 bases). CDR1 and CDR2 from the germline V gene are MGHDK and SYGVNS. The CDR3 sequence is 13 residues long. V lost 4 bases, J lost 6 bases, and 9 bases lay in between.

This clone was found once. The rearrangement joins TRBV7-9 to TRBJ1-2; TRBD1 might be the D (6 bases). The length of the CDR3 is 18 residues. V lost 7 bases, J lost 0 bases, and 24 bases lay in between. Looked up from germline, CDR1 is SEHNR and CDR2 is FQNEAQ (reference sequence). CDR3 bases: TGTGCCAGCACCCCAAGGGGGGCCTTCGGGGGGTCTAACTATGGCTACACCTTC. Translation gives CASTPRGAFGGSNYGYTF.

The chain employs TRBV4-1 and TRBJ1-2; 8 nucleotides agree with TRBD1. CDR1 MGHRA and CDR2 YSYEKL come from the germline V gene. The CDR3 sequence is 13 residues long. V trimming: 4 bases; J trimming: 3 bases; junction bases outside the gene matches: 1. The CDR3 loop reads CASSLGQDYGYTF. DNA of the CDR3: TGCGCCAGCAGCCTGGGACAGGACTATGGCTACACCTTC.

The chain has TRBV7-9 and TRBJ2-1; 7 bases align to TRBD1. V was clipped by 3 bases and J by 4 bases; unmatched bases: 3. CDR1 is SEHNR, CDR2 FQNEAQ, per germline (reference sequence). This CDR3 is 14 amino acids long. The CDR3 sequence: CASSFGTVYNEQFF. In DNA, the CDR3 is TGTGCCAGCAGCTTTGGGACAGTTTACAATGAGCAGTTCTTC.

This clone was detected a few times. This chain uses TRBV19 with TRBJ1-5; a possible D gene is TRBD1 (5 bases). There are 16 residues in the CDR3. V was clipped by 7 bases and J by 0 bases, with 16 bases between them. Germline V gene lookup returns CDR1 LNHDA and CDR2 SQIVND (reference sequence). The CDR3 coding sequence is TGTGCCAGTACCTCGGCGGACAAACCTAGCAATCAGCCCCAGCATTTT. This sequence encodes CASTSADKPSNQPQHF.

This clone was counted between two and nine times. The chain links TRBV10-2 to TRBJ2-3; possibly TRBD2 for D (5 bases). The length of the CDR3 is 16 residues. Germline V lookup: CDR1 WSHSY, CDR2 SAAADI. The V and J ends lost 0 bases and 2 bases respectively, with 12 bases between them. This CDR3 is CASSESGAGFTDTQYF. The CDR3 bases are TGCGCCAGCAGTGAGTCCGGCGCGGGCTTCACAGATACGCAGTATTTT.

V usage is TRBV19 and J usage is TRBJ1-1, with 10 bases that match TRBD1. This CDR3 has 15 residues. Germline V CDR1 and CDR2: LNHDA, SQIVND (reference sequence). J was trimmed by 4 bases and V by 5 bases; bases with no gene match: 7. CDR3 in amino acids: CASSALGQGITEAFF. DNA of the CDR3: TGTGCCAGTAGTGCACTGGGACAGGGGATCACTGAAGCTTTCTTT. Combining the CDR3 with reference TRBV19 and TRBJ1-1 gives the whole variable domain DGGITQSPKYLFRKEGQNVTLSCEQNLNHDAMYWYRQDPGQGLRLIYYSQIVNDFQKGDIAEGYSVSREKKESFPLTVTSAQKNPTAFYLCASSALGQGITEAFFGQGTRLTVV.

This rearrangement joins TRBV5-1 to TRBJ1-1; 7 bases map to TRBD1. This CDR3 has 17 amino acids. Germline lookup yields CDR1 SGHRS and CDR2 YFSETQ. Losses at the gene ends were 7 bases for V and 3 bases for J; bases not matched to a gene: 18. The CDR3 nucleotides are TGCGCCAGCTCTGCCCGGGACAGTCGGTTATCGGACACTGAAGCTTTCTTT. Translation: CASSARDSRLSDTEAFF. Variable domain in full (rest from reference TRBV5-1 and TRBJ1-1): KAGVTQTPRYLIKTRGQQVTLSCSPISGHRSVSWYQQTPGQGLQFLFEYFSETQRNKGNFPGRFSGRQFSNSRSEMNVSTLELGDSALYLCASSARDSRLSDTEAFFGQGTRLTVV.

This chain joins TRBV12-5 and TRBJ1-1; 7 nucleotides align to TRBD1. This CDR3 spans 15 amino acids. V trimming: 0 bases; J trimming: 4 bases; junction bases outside the gene matches: 5. In germline, CDR1 is LGHNT, CDR2 FRNRAP. The CDR3 loop reads CASGLVQGWGTEAFF. The CDR3 bases are TGTGCTAGTGGTTTGGTACAGGGGTGGGGCACTGAAGCTTTCTTT.

Written as DNA, the CDR3 is TGTGCCAGCAGCACCTTTCACAGGCCAAGCGAGCAGTACTTC. It specifies CASSTFHRPSEQYF. The genes are TRBV5-4 and TRBJ2-7; D perhaps matches TRBD1 (5 bases). Trimming cost V 4 bases and J 6 bases, with 17 bases left between them. CDR1 and CDR2 (germline): SGHNT, YYREEE (reference sequence). This CDR3 contains 14 residues. The full variable domain, in which reference TRBV5-4 and TRBJ2-7 provide the parts outside the CDR3, is ETGVTQSPTHLIKTRGQQVTLRCSSQSGHNTVSWYQQALGQGPQFIFQYYREEENGRGNFPPRFSGLQFPNYSSELNVNALELDDSALYLCASSTFHRPSEQYFGPGTRLTVT.

This clone was seen a few times. The chain carries TRBV5-6 and TRBJ1-6; no firm D call. Germline V lookup: CDR1 SGHDT, CDR2 YYEEEE. Trimming pared 5 bases from V and 8 bases from J, leaving 8 bases between. This CDR3 is built from 12 residues. The CDR3 DNA sequence: TGTGCCAGCAGTCTTATAGATTCACCCCTCCACTTT. Translating it yields CASSLIDSPLHF.